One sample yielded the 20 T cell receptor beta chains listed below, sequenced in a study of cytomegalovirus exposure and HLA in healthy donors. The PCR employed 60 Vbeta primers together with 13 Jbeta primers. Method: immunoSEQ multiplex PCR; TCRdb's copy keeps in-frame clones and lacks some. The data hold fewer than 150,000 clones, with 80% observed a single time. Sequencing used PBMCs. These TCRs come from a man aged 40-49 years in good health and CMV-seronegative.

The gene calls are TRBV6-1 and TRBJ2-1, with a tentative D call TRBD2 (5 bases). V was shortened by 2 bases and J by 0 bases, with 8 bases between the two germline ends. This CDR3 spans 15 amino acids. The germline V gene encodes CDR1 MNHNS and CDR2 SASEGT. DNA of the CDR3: TGTGCCAGCAGTGAATACGGGGTCTCCTACAATGAGCAGTTCTTC. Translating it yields CASSEYGVSYNEQFF.

The CDR3 is CASSLVPYQETQYF. DNA for the CDR3: TGCGCCAGCAGCTTGGTCCCGTACCAAGAGACCCAGTACTTC. The chain employs TRBV5-1 and TRBJ2-5; the D is unclear. The CDR3 sequence is 14 residues long. Between the trimmed V and J ends, which lost 0 bases and 0 bases, there was a span of 6 bases. Germline lookup yields CDR1 SGHRS and CDR2 YFSETQ.

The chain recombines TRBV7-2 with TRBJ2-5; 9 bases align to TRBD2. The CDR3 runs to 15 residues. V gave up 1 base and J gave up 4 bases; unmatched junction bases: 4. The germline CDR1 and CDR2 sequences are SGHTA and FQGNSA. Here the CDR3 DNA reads TGTGCCAGCAGCTTAGGGGGGACTAGCCGAGAGACCCAGTACTTC. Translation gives CASSLGGTSRETQYF.

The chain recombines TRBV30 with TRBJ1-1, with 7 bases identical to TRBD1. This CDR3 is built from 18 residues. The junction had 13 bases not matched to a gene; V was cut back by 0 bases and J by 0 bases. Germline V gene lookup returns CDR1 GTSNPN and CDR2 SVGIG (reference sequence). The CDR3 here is CAWSVWGAGGRLNTEAFF. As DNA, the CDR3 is TGTGCCTGGAGTGTATGGGGAGCAGGGGGACGCCTGAACACTGAAGCTTTCTTT.

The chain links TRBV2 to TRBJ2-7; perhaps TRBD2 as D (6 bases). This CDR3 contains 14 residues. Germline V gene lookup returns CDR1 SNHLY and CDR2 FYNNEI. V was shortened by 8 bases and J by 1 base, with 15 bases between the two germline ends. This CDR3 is CASRGDSASYEQYF. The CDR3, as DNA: TGTGCCAGCCGCGGGGATTCGGCATCCTACGAGCAGTACTTC.

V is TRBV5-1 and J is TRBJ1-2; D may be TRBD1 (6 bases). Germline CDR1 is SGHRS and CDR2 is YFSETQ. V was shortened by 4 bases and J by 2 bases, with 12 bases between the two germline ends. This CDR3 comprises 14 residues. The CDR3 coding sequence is TGCGCCAGCAGCCCCGGACAGCCGAACTATGGCTACACCTTC. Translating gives CASSPGQPNYGYTF.

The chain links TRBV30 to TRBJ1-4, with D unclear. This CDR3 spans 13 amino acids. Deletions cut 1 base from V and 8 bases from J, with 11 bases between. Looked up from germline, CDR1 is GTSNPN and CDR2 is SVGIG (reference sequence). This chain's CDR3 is CAWSGSTGEKLFF. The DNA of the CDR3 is TGTGCCTGGAGTGGGTCGACGGGGGAAAAACTGTTTTTT.

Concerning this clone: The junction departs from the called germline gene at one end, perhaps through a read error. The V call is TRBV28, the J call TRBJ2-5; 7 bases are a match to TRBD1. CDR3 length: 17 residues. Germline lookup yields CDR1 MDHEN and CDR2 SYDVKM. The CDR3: CASSVWPPGQDQETQYF. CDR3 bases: TGTGCCAGCAGTGTATGGCCTCCCGGACAGGACCAAGAGACCCAGTACTTC.

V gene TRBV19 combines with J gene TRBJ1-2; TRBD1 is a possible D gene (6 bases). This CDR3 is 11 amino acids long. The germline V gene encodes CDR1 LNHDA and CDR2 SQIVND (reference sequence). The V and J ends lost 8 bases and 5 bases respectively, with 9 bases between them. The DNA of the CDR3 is TGTGCCAGTGGGCAGGGGTATGGCTACACCTTC. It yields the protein CASGQGYGYTF.

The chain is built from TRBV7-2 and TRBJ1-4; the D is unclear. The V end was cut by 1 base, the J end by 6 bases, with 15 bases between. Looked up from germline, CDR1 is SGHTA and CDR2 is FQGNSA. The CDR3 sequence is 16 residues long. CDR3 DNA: TGTGCCAGCAGCTTAGGAGGAGGTAACACCGATGAAAAACTGTTTTTT. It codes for CASSLGGGNTDEKLFF.

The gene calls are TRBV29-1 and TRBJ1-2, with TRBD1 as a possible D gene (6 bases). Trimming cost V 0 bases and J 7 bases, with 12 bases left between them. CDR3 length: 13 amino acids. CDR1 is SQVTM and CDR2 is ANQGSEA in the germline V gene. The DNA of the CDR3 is TGCAGCGTTGAAGACTCAGGGGCGGCTGGCTACACCTTC. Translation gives CSVEDSGAAGYTF.

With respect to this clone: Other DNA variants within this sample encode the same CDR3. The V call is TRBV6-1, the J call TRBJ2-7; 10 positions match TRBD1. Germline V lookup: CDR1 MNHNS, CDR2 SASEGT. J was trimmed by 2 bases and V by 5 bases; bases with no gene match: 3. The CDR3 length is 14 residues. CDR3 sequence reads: CASSWDRGPYEQYF. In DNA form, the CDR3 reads TGTGCCAGCAGTTGGGACAGGGGACCCTACGAGCAGTACTTC.

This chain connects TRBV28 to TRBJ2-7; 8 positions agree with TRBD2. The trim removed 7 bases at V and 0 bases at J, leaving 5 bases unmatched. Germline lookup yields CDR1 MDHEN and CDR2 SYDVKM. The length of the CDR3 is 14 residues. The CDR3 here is CASTQAGASYEQYF. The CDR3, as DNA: TGTGCCAGCACGCAAGCGGGAGCCTCCTACGAGCAGTACTTC.

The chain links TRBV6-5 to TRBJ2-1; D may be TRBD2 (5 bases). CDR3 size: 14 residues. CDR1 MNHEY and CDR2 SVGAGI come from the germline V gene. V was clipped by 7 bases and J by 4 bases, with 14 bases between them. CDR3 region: CASTSPSGYNEQFF. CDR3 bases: TGTGCCAGCACCTCTCCGAGCGGTTACAATGAGCAGTTCTTC.

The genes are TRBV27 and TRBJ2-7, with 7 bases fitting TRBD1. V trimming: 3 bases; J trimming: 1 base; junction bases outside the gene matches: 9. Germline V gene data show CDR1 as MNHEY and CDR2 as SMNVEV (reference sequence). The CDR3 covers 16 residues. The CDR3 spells CASSFSGTVESYEQYF. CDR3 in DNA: TGTGCCAGCAGTTTTTCCGGGACAGTAGAATCCTACGAGCAGTACTTC.

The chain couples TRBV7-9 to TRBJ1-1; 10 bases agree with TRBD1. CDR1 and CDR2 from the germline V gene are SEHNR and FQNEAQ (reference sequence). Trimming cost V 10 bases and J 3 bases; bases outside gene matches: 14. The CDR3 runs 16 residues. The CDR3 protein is CATRRQGARVDTEAFF. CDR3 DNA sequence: TGTGCCACTAGAAGACAGGGGGCCCGGGTCGACACTGAAGCTTTCTTT.

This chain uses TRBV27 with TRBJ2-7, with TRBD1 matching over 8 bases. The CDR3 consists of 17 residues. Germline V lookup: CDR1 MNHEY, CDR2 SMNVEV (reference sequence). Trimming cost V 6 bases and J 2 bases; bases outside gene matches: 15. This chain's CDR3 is CASREKVGTGHPYEQYF. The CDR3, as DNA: TGTGCCAGCAGAGAAAAAGTTGGGACAGGTCATCCCTACGAGCAGTACTTC.

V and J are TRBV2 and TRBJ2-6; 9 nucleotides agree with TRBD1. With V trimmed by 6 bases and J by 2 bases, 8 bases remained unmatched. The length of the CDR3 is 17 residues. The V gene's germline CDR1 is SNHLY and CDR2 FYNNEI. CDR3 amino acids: CASRADRGIPGANVLTF. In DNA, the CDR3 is TGTGCCAGCAGAGCAGACAGGGGGATTCCTGGGGCCAACGTCCTGACTTTC.

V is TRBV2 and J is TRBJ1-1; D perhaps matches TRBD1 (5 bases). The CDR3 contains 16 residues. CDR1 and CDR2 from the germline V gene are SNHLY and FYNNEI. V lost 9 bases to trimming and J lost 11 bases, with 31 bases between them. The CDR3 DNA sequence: TGTGCCAGGCCAGATCGGGAGCCTGGGAGGGGCCTATCGGCTTTCTTT. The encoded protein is CARPDREPGRGLSAFF.

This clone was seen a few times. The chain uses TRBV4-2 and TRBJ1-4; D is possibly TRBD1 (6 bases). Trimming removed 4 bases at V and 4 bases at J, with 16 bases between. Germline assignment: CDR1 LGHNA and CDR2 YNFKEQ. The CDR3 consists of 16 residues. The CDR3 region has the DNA TGTGCCAGCAGCCCGGCAATGGGACAAGTTAATGAAAAACTGTTTTTT. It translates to CASSPAMGQVNEKLFF.